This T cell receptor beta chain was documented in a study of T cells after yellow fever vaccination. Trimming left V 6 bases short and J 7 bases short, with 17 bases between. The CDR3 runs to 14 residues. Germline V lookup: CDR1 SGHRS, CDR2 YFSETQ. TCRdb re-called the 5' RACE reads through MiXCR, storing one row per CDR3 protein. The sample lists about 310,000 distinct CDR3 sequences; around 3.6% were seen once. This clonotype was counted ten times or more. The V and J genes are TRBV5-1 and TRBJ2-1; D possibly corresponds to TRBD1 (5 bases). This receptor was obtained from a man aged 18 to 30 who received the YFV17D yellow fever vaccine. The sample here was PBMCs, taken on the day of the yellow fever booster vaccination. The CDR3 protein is CASKPRVFSNEQFF. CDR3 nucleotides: TGCGCCAGCAAACCCAGGGTTTTCTCGAATGAGCAGTTCTTC. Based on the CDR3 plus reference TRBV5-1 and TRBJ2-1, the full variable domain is KAGVTQTPRYLIKTRGQQVTLSCSPISGHRSVSWYQQTPGQGLQFLFEYFSETQRNKGNFPGRFSGRQFSNSRSEMNVSTLELGDSALYLCASKPRVFSNEQFFGPGTRLTVL.